The TCR beta chain described here comes from a study of cytotoxic CD8 clonotypes in ibrutinib-treated CLL. Overall study: Across the patients, about a dozen were relapsed/refractory, some 14 treatment-naive and approximately 17 IGHV unmutated. Sequencing produced an average of around 260,000 productive templates and 85,000 to 100,000 productive rearrangements per sample.

Concerning this clone itself: Its antigen is still unknown.

The intended depth for sequencing was 1 in 200,000 to 1 in 1 million T cells. The table came from immunoSEQ multiplex PCR; TCRdb's copy has only in-frame clones and leaves some out. The sample records over 45,000 clones, 56% being singletons. Study observations and caveats: Clonality showed a rise at ibrutinib response that reversed toward baseline at progression.

Trimming removed 3 bases from V and 5 bases from J; junction bases left unmatched: 6. The CDR3 runs 15 residues. Per the germline V gene, CDR1 is MDHEN and CDR2 is SYDVKM. The source was PBMCs, collected after 24 months of ibrutinib treatment. V is TRBV28 and J is TRBJ2-1, with 8 positions matching TRBD2. This receptor was identified in a human donor with chronic lymphocytic leukemia. This CDR3 is CASSLGGTRHNEQFF. In nucleotides, the CDR3 is TGTGCCAGCAGTTTGGGGGGGACTAGACACAATGAGCAGTTCTTC. Based on the CDR3 plus reference TRBV28 and TRBJ2-1, the full variable domain is DVKVTQSSRYLVKRTGEKVFLECVQDMDHENMFWYRQDPGLGLRLIYFSYDVKMKEKGDIPEGYSVSREKKERFSLILESASTNQTSMYLCASSLGGTRHNEQFFGPGTRLTVL.